This T cell receptor beta chain was recorded in a study of CD8 T cells in ankylosing spondylitis. Findings and limits, study-wide: Blood from ankylosing spondylitis patients appeared to carry a characteristic roughly 8-variant TCR beta motif.

The germline CDR1 and CDR2 sequences are MNHNY and SVGAGI (reference sequence). The CDR3 sequence is 13 residues long. The ends were cut back, 5 bases at V and 1 base at J, with 8 bases in the middle. MiXCR, run by TCRdb on the 5' RACE reads, gives a single entry per CDR3 protein. Found here are 500,000 to 550,000 distinct CDR3 sequences, roughly 13% of them singletons; the top ten hold under 7.5%. Comment on this clonotype: Its antigen is unknown.

Sequencing was carried out using blood, either unsorted or a sorted T cell fraction (not recorded which). This rearrangement joins TRBV6-6 to TRBJ1-1; D is possibly TRBD1 (5 bases). The clonotype was recovered from a male donor with ankylosing spondylitis. The CDR3 spells CASSRDWNTEAFF. CDR3 in DNA: TGTGCCAGCAGTAGGGACTGGAACACTGAAGCTTTCTTT.